This T cell receptor beta chain was captured in a study of spatial heterogeneity in lung cancer. TCRdb called the 5' RACE reads again in MiXCR, with one record for every CDR3 protein. The repertoire holds about 45,000 distinct CDR3 sequences, with about 10% as singletons. Time point of the sample: sample taken at primary tumor resection. Unsorted tumor, nontumor lung tissue or cryopreserved PBMC supplied the whole RNA. This CDR3 contains 14 residues. V dropped 8 bases and J dropped 4 bases, with 12 bases sitting between them. Germline V gene data show CDR1 as SEHNR and CDR2 as FQNEAQ (reference sequence).

The sequence derives from a female donor with early-stage non-small cell lung cancer. V is TRBV7-9 and J is TRBJ2-6; D ambiguous. The sample was PBMCs, taken at surgery. This CDR3 is CASGRSSGANVLTF. DNA for the CDR3: TGTGCCAGCGGTAGATCGTCAGGGGCCAACGTCCTGACTTTC.